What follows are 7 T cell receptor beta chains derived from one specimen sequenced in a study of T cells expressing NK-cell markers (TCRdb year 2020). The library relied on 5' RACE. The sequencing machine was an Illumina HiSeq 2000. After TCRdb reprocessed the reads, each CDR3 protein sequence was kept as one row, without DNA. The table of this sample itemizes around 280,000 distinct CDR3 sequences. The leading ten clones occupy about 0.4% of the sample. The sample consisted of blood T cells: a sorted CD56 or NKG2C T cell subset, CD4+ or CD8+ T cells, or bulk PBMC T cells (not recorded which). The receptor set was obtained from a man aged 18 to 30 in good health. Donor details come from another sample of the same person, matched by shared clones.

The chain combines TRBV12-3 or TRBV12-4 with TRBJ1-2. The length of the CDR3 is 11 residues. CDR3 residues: CASGGSGGYTF.

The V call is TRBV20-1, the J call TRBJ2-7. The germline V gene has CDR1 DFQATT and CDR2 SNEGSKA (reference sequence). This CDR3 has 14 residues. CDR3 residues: CSVAADRFSYEQYF.

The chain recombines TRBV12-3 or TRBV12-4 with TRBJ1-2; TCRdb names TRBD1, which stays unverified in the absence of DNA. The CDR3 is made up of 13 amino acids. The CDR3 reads CASRAGGLFGYTF.

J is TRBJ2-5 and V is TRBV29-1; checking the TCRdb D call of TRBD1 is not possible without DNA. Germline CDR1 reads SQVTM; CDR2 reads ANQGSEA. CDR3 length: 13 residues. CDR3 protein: CSVGGQGAWTQYF.

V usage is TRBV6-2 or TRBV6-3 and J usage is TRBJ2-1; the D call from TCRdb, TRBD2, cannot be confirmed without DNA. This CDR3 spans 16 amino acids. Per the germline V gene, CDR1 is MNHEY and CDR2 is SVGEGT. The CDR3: CASSYGTSGRYNEQFF.

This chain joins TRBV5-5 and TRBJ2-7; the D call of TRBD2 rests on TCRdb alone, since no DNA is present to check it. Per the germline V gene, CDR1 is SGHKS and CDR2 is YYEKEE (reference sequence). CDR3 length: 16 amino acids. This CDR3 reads CASSVTGTSGTYEQYF.

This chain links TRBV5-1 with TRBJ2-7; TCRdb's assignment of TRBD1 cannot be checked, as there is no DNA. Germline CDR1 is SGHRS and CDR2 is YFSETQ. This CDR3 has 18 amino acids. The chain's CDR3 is CASSLGLAGSGPTDEQYF.